The next 23 T cell receptor beta chains were all read from a single sample in a study of cytomegalovirus exposure and HLA in healthy donors. The PCR used 60 Vbeta and 13 Jbeta primers. Assay: immunoSEQ multiplex PCR; the TCRdb copy retains only in-frame clones and omits some. The sample has roughly 130,000 clones; around 80% are singletons. Specimen: PBMCs. These TCRs come from a woman aged 18-35 years in good health and CMV-seropositive.

This chain links TRBV7-8 with TRBJ2-7; 10 bases line up with TRBD2. Per the germline V gene, CDR1 is SGHVS and CDR2 is FQNEAQ. Germline trimming cut 5 bases from V and 0 bases from J; bases unmatched to any gene: 7. The CDR3 runs 16 residues. DNA for the CDR3: TGTGCCAGCAGCCTCTACTTAGCGGGGGGCTCCTACGAGCAGTACTTC. Translated: CASSLYLAGGSYEQYF.

This sequence joins TRBV7-9 and TRBJ1-2; D possibly corresponds to TRBD1 (6 bases). This CDR3 spans 14 amino acids. The germline gives CDR1 SEHNR, CDR2 FQNEAQ (reference sequence). V gave up 2 bases and J gave up 6 bases, with 13 bases separating them. The CDR3 region has the DNA TGTGCCAGCAGCTTAACTGCGGGGGCCCATGGCTACACCTTC. Amino acid sequence: CASSLTAGAHGYTF.

This clone was observed a few times. This chain uses TRBV5-4 with TRBJ2-5; possible D gene TRBD1, 6 bases. V was pared by 4 bases and J by 1 base, with 11 bases between. Per germline, CDR1 SGHNT and CDR2 YYREEE (reference sequence). The CDR3 is 14 amino acids. For the CDR3, the DNA is TGTGCCAGCAGCGGAGGACAGACCCAAGAGACCCAGTACTTC. Its protein product is CASSGGQTQETQYF.

The V call is TRBV6-6, the J call TRBJ2-7, with D perhaps matching TRBD1 (5 bases). There are 15 residues in the CDR3. CDR1 MNHNY and CDR2 SVGAGI come from the germline V gene (reference sequence). V was shortened by 3 bases and J by 4 bases, with 16 bases between the two germline ends. DNA for the CDR3: TGTGCCAGCAGTTATTTGACAGCCTCGCTTTACGAGCAGTACTTC. Its protein product is CASSYLTASLYEQYF.

This clone has only a few counts. The chain is built from TRBV4-1 and TRBJ2-5; the D gene is possibly TRBD2 (5 bases). CDR1 is MGHRA, CDR2 YSYEKL, per germline. The germline V and J ends were trimmed by 1 base and 1 base, with 13 bases remaining between them. The CDR3 covers 16 residues. The CDR3 DNA follows: TGCGCCAGCAGCCAAGGAGAGGGCCCACTCCAAGAGACCCAGTACTTC. Amino acid sequence: CASSQGEGPLQETQYF.

The V call is TRBV5-1, the J call TRBJ2-7; 8 positions agree with TRBD2. This CDR3 spans 12 amino acids. Unmatched junction bases numbered 2, after V lost 3 bases and J lost 6 bases. CDR1 and CDR2 (germline): SGHRS, YFSETQ. The CDR3 nucleotides read TGCGCCAGCAGCTCGGGGGGGGGCGAGCAGTACTTC. It is translated as CASSSGGGEQYF. The whole variable domain, remainder taken from reference TRBV5-1 and TRBJ2-7, is KAGVTQTPRYLIKTRGQQVTLSCSPISGHRSVSWYQQTPGQGLQFLFEYFSETQRNKGNFPGRFSGRQFSNSRSEMNVSTLELGDSALYLCASSSGGGEQYFGPGTRLTVT.

This clone appeared a few times. The genes are TRBV5-4 and TRBJ2-7; 9 bases are a match to TRBD2. This CDR3 has 13 residues. Per germline, CDR1 SGHNT and CDR2 YYREEE (reference sequence). V lost 4 bases and J lost 7; bases outside the gene matches: 6. CDR3 sequence (DNA): TGTGCCAGCAGCCCCGCGGGGGGGCAGGAGCAGTACTTC. Translation: CASSPAGGQEQYF.

The chain is built from TRBV6-6 and TRBJ1-1; TRBD1 matches at 9 bases. The CDR3 has 15 amino acids. V shed 6 bases and J 3 bases; nucleotides not matched to a gene: 8. CDR1 and CDR2 from the germline V gene are MNHNY and SVGAGI (reference sequence). The CDR3, as DNA: TGTGCCAGCAGGGGACAGGGATCGGGAGACACTGAAGCTTTCTTT. This gives the protein CASRGQGSGDTEAFF.

This chain connects TRBV5-1 to TRBJ2-5; TRBD1 matches at 8 bases. J gave up 5 bases and V 4 bases, and 7 bases lay outside the gene matches. CDR3 length: 14 amino acids. CDR1 and CDR2 (germline): SGHRS, YFSETQ. As DNA, the CDR3 is TGCGCCAGCAGCCGGACAGGGTTAGGGGAGACCCAGTACTTC. Translated: CASSRTGLGETQYF.

The J gene is TRBJ1-1, the V gene TRBV6-5, with TRBD1 identical over 7 bases. Germline V gives CDR1 MNHEY, CDR2 SVGAGI. There are 15 residues in the CDR3. After removal of 5 bases from V and 0 bases from J, the junction contained 6 bases not matched to a gene. CDR3 in DNA: TGTGCCAGCAGTATAACAGGGGATATGAACACTGAAGCTTTCTTT. Its protein is CASSITGDMNTEAFF.

The chain joins TRBV6-4 to TRBJ2-2, with 8 bases aligning to TRBD2. The CDR3 length is 16 residues. The junction had 2 bases not matched to a gene; V was cut back by 0 bases and J by 2 bases. Germline assignment: CDR1 MRHNA and CDR2 SNTAGT. CDR3 sequence (DNA): TGTGCCAGCAGTGACTCAAGCGGGGGAAACACCGGGGAGCTGTTTTTT. It yields the protein CASSDSSGGNTGELFF.

The chain couples TRBV10-2 to TRBJ2-7; D might be TRBD1 (7 bases). The CDR3 length is 13 residues. Between the trimmed V and J ends, which lost 5 bases and 5 bases, there was a span of 13 bases. CDR1 WSHSY and CDR2 SAAADI come from the germline V gene. Here the CDR3 DNA reads TGCGCCAGCAGTTTTACAGGGGAGGACGAGCAGTACTTC. It yields the protein CASSFTGEDEQYF.

The gene calls are TRBV2 and TRBJ1-5; no definite D call. From germline, CDR1 is SNHLY and CDR2 FYNNEI. Trimming stripped 4 bases from V and 3 bases from J, with 10 bases between. This CDR3 has 14 residues. CDR3 DNA: TGTGCCAGCAGTGCGGAGAAGAACAATCAGCCCCAGCATTTT. This encodes CASSAEKNNQPQHF.

The chain has TRBV9 and TRBJ2-5; TRBD2 might be the D (6 bases). Per the germline V gene, CDR1 is SGDLS and CDR2 is YYNGEE. The CDR3 loop spans 15 amino acids. With 1 base removed from V and 4 bases from J, the gap between germline ends came to 14 bases. Written as DNA, the CDR3 is TGTGCCAGCAGCGTATCTACCGGGGGAGGAGAGACCCAGTACTTC. Its translation: CASSVSTGGGETQYF. The whole variable domain, remainder taken from reference TRBV9 and TRBJ2-5, is DSGVTQTPKHLITATGQRVTLRCSPRSGDLSVYWYQQSLDQGLQFLIQYYNGEERAKGNILERFSAQQFPDLHSELNLSSLELGDSALYFCASSVSTGGGETQYFGPGTRLLVL.

With regard to this clone: The junction and the germline gene differ at one end; a read error may be behind it. The chain has TRBV7-7 and TRBJ2-3, with 10 bases matching TRBD2. Germline V gives CDR1 SSHAT, CDR2 FNYEAQ (reference sequence). The CDR3 loop spans 17 amino acids. CDR3 region: CASSLGAGLAVTDTQYF. The CDR3, as DNA: TGTGCTAGCAGCTTAGGGGCCGGACTAGCGGTTACAGATACGCAGTATTTT.

The chain couples TRBV7-2 to TRBJ2-7; 8 nucleotides match TRBD2. Germline loops: CDR1 SGHTA, CDR2 FQGNSA. The CDR3 loop spans 15 amino acids. The trim removed 3 bases at V and 3 bases at J, leaving 7 bases unmatched. CDR3 amino acids: CASSFWGLAGYEQYF. For the CDR3, the DNA is TGTGCCAGCAGCTTCTGGGGGCTAGCGGGCTACGAGCAGTACTTC.

This clone was counted only a few times. V gene TRBV25-1 combines with J gene TRBJ1-3; D might be TRBD1 (6 bases). V was clipped by 7 bases and J by 0 bases, with 10 bases between them. The CDR3 extends over 14 amino acids. The germline gives CDR1 MGHDK, CDR2 SYGVNS. As DNA, the CDR3 is TGTGCCAGCACCCAGGGGAACTCTGGAAACACCATATATTTT. Translating it yields CASTQGNSGNTIYF.

The rearrangement uses TRBV28 and TRBJ1-3, with no clear D. CDR3 length equals 15 residues. V was trimmed by 4 bases and J by 0 bases, leaving 10 bases between them. Germline V gene lookup returns CDR1 MDHEN and CDR2 SYDVKM. CDR3 sequence (DNA): TGTGCCAGCAGTTGGGCCTCCCTCTCTGGAAACACCATATATTTT. It codes for CASSWASLSGNTIYF.

J is TRBJ1-2 and V is TRBV6-1, with D possibly being TRBD1 (5 bases). The CDR3 is made up of 14 amino acids. Trimming shortened V by 7 bases and J by 0 bases, and 12 bases separated the two germline ends. Germline V CDR1 and CDR2: MNHNS, SASEGT. The CDR3 here is CASTAGGTNYGYTF. CDR3 bases: TGTGCCAGCACCGCGGGGGGTACTAACTATGGCTACACCTTC.

The chain has TRBV27 and TRBJ1-6, with D perhaps TRBD1 (5 bases). The germline V gene has CDR1 MNHEY and CDR2 SMNVEV (reference sequence). CDR3 size: 15 residues. Trimming pared 3 bases from V and 7 bases from J, leaving 13 bases between. The CDR3 nucleotides read TGTGCCAGCAGTTTCGGGAACGGGGGAAATTCACCCCTCCACTTT. It codes for CASSFGNGGNSPLHF.

This rearrangement joins TRBV4-1 to TRBJ2-5; a possible D gene is TRBD1 (5 bases). With 1 base removed from V and 7 bases from J, the gap between germline ends came to 10 bases. Germline lookup yields CDR1 MGHRA and CDR2 YSYEKL. This CDR3 has 13 amino acids. The CDR3 DNA reads TGCGCCAGCAGCCAAGTAGGGGCAGGGACCCAGTACTTC. It encodes CASSQVGAGTQYF.

The rearrangement links TRBV11-2 to TRBJ1-4; 8 nucleotides line up with TRBD1. The CDR3 has 14 amino acids. Germline loops: CDR1 SGHAT, CDR2 FQNNGV. After removal of 6 bases from V and 8 bases from J, the junction contained 8 bases not matched to a gene. In DNA, the CDR3 is TGTGCCAGCAGAATAGGACAGGGTTTAGAAAAACTGTTTTTT. Residues: CASRIGQGLEKLFF. Full variable domain (missing parts from reference TRBV11-2 and TRBJ1-4): EAGVAQSPRYKIIEKRQSVAFWCNPISGHATLYWYQQILGQGPKLLIQFQNNGVVDDSQLPKDRFSAERLKGVDSTLKIQPAKLEDSAVYLCASRIGQGLEKLFFGSGTQLSVL.

In its sample, this clone was seen once. The chain links TRBV30 to TRBJ1-1; 9 positions agree with TRBD1. Germline CDR1 GTSNPN, CDR2 SVGIG (reference sequence). This CDR3 has 14 amino acids. The V gene end was trimmed by 2 bases and the J gene end by 3 bases; junction bases not matched to a gene: 4. CDR3 region: CAWSIQGADTEAFF. Written as DNA, the CDR3 is TGTGCCTGGAGTATACAGGGGGCCGACACTGAAGCTTTCTTT.